These 27 T cell receptor beta chains were all obtained from the same sample, sequenced in a study of blood T cell repertoires in COVID-19. The protocol was immunoSEQ multiplex PCR, while the TCRdb copy is restricted to in-frame clones and leaves out a portion. The sample records about 200,000 clones, approximately 78% being singletons. The sample taken for sequencing was peripheral blood. The receptors were gathered from a woman older than 75 with COVID-19, enrolled during active disease.

The chain couples TRBV19 to TRBJ2-1; D remains unclear. Germline-derived CDR1 and CDR2 are LNHDA and SQIVND (reference sequence). V shed 8 bases and J shed 2 bases, with 10 bases lying between them. This CDR3 has 13 amino acids. Here the CDR3 DNA reads TGTGCCAGTCGCGGAGTCACCTACAATGAGCAGTTCTTC. It specifies CASRGVTYNEQFF.

This clone was recorded a few times. The chain recombines TRBV27 with TRBJ1-1, with D hard to call. The V and J ends lost 6 bases and 1 base respectively, with 9 bases between them. The germline V gene has CDR1 MNHEY and CDR2 SMNVEV (reference sequence). This CDR3 region has 13 residues. The CDR3 DNA is TGTGCCAGCAGCCGACCGGGGAACACTGAAGCTTTCTTT. It encodes CASSRPGNTEAFF.

This chain uses TRBV9 with TRBJ1-2, with D possibly TRBD1 on 5 matching bases. This CDR3 is 12 amino acids long. Germline V gives CDR1 SGDLS, CDR2 YYNGEE. V shed 4 bases and J shed 4 bases, with 8 bases lying between them. CDR3 amino acids: CASSRTSYGYTF. CDR3 bases: TGTGCCAGCAGCCGGACAAGCTATGGCTACACCTTC.

The chain uses TRBV19 and TRBJ2-6; D might be TRBD1 (6 bases). This CDR3 has 21 residues. V was clipped by 9 bases and J by 1 base, with 31 bases between them. Looked up from germline, CDR1 is LNHDA and CDR2 is SQIVND (reference sequence). Written as DNA, the CDR3 is TGTGCCAGCAAGGCTAGGGGGACAAGTATCATTATCGGATCTGGGGCCAACGTCCTGACTTTC. Protein product: CASKARGTSIIIGSGANVLTF.

The V gene is TRBV3-1 (or the pseudogene TRBV3-2), the J gene TRBJ1-2, with no clear D. V gave up 1 base and J gave up 7 bases, with 4 bases separating them. The CDR3 totals 11 residues. The germline V gene has CDR1 LGHDT and CDR2 YNNKEL (reference sequence). In DNA, the CDR3 is TGTGCCAGCAGCCAAGCAGGTGGCTACACCTTC. It translates to CASSQAGGYTF.

This clone was counted between two and nine times. The gene calls are TRBV6-5 and TRBJ1-3; TRBD1 aligns across 8 bases. Germline CDR1 is MNHEY and CDR2 is SVGAGI. CDR3 length: 14 amino acids. V gave up 4 bases and J gave up 4 bases; unmatched junction bases: 3. The CDR3: CASSSNRGGNTIYF. The CDR3 DNA sequence: TGTGCCAGCAGTTCCAACAGGGGGGGAAACACCATATATTTT.

The rearrangement uses TRBV6-5 and TRBJ2-7; D call uncertain. Germline CDR1 is MNHEY and CDR2 is SVGAGI. This CDR3 is 15 amino acids long. V lost 3 bases, J lost 3 bases, and 15 bases lay in between. CDR3 region: CASSYNVLGNYEQYF. CDR3 nucleotide sequence: TGTGCCAGCAGTTATAATGTACTGGGCAACTACGAGCAGTACTTC.

The chain links TRBV5-6 to TRBJ2-5; D ambiguous. Trimming took off 0 bases at V and 3 bases at J, with 9 bases between the two ends. CDR1 SGHDT and CDR2 YYEEEE come from the germline V gene. This CDR3 has 14 residues. The CDR3 DNA sequence: TGTGCCAGCAGCTTGGTTAACCGGGAAGAGACCCAGTACTTC. Its protein product is CASSLVNREETQYF.

This clone came up once. The chain carries TRBV18 and TRBJ1-2, with 7 bases aligning to TRBD1. V lost 3 bases and J lost 0; bases outside the gene matches: 4. Looked up from germline, CDR1 is KGHSH and CDR2 is LQKENI. The CDR3 contains 15 residues. The CDR3 DNA sequence: TGTGCCAGCTCACCCGGGACAGCCTCTAACTATGGCTACACCTTC. Its protein is CASSPGTASNYGYTF.

This chain connects TRBV25-1 to TRBJ1-5, with 8 bases lining up with TRBD1. This CDR3 is built from 15 residues. The V gene end was trimmed by 5 bases and the J gene end by 2 bases; junction bases not matched to a gene: 5. Germline V gives CDR1 MGHDK, CDR2 SYGVNS. The CDR3 DNA reads TGTGCCAGCAGTTTACAGGGGGAAGGCAATCAGCCCCAGCATTTT. Protein sequence: CASSLQGEGNQPQHF.

This chain uses TRBV7-9 with TRBJ2-5; 7 bases are shared with TRBD1. CDR1 is SEHNR and CDR2 is FQNEAQ in the germline V gene (reference sequence). With V trimmed by 4 bases and J by 4 bases, 9 bases remained unmatched. This CDR3 is built from 15 residues. The CDR3 sequence is CASSYRQGQIETQYF. The DNA for the CDR3 is TGTGCCAGCAGCTACAGACAGGGTCAGATAGAGACCCAGTACTTC.

This chain uses TRBV23-1 with TRBJ1-1; D is undetermined. TRBV23-1 is known as an ORF, though its function is uncertain. V dropped 8 bases and J dropped 5 bases, with 18 bases sitting between them. This CDR3 region has 14 residues. CDR3 protein: CASQLRHPGTEAFF. The CDR3 DNA reads as TGCGCCAGCCAATTGCGGCACCCGGGGACTGAAGCTTTCTTT.

The chain carries TRBV27 and TRBJ2-7; a possible D gene is TRBD2 (6 bases). The ends were cut back, 4 bases at V and 6 bases at J, with 13 bases in the middle. Germline-derived CDR1 and CDR2 are MNHEY and SMNVEV (reference sequence). The CDR3 extends over 13 amino acids. The CDR3: CASSSGVFGEQYF. CDR3 in DNA: TGTGCCAGCAGTTCGGGGGTTTTCGGCGAGCAGTACTTC.

The chain couples TRBV18 to TRBJ1-3; the match to TRBD1 covers 9 bases. Germline V gene sequence: CDR1 KGHSH, CDR2 LQKENI. The CDR3 has 19 amino acids. The V and J ends lost 3 bases and 2 bases, in that order; junction bases with no gene match: 14. CDR3: CASSPRQGGARAPGNTIYF. CDR3 nucleotides: TGTGCCAGCTCACCGCGACAGGGGGGAGCCCGCGCCCCTGGAAACACCATATATTTT.

The chain combines TRBV2 with TRBJ1-4, with 12 bases lining up with TRBD1. Germline values: CDR1 SNHLY, CDR2 FYNNEI. V lost 6 bases to trimming and J lost 7 bases; unmatched junction nucleotides: 6. This CDR3 spans 15 amino acids. The CDR3 loop is CASRGQGAISEKLFF. The CDR3 DNA sequence: TGTGCCAGCAGGGGACAGGGGGCGATAAGTGAAAAACTGTTTTTT.

This clone has only one observation. The rearrangement links TRBV27 to TRBJ1-2; D gene ambiguous. V gave up 8 bases and J gave up 8 bases, with 18 bases separating them. The CDR3 has 13 amino acids. The germline V gene encodes CDR1 MNHEY and CDR2 SMNVEV (reference sequence). CDR3: CASAKGGGGGYTF. The DNA for the CDR3 is TGTGCCAGCGCCAAGGGTGGAGGAGGAGGCTACACCTTC.

CDR3 DNA: TGTGCCAGCAGTTACCCCCCGGACACCTCTAACTATGGCTACACCTTC. Amino acids: CASSYPPDTSNYGYTF. The V and J genes are TRBV6-6 and TRBJ1-2; weak D call: TRBD1 (5 bases). Germline CDR1 reads MNHNY; CDR2 reads SVGAGI (reference sequence). The V end lost 2 bases, the J end lost 0 bases, and 13 bases lay between the germline ends. The CDR3 length is 16 residues.

The rearrangement uses TRBV4-2 and TRBJ1-3; D is possibly TRBD1 (6 bases). The CDR3 spans 16 residues. Germline-derived CDR1 and CDR2 are LGHNA and YNFKEQ. The germline V and J ends were trimmed by 1 base and 3 bases, with 13 bases remaining between them. The CDR3 loop is CASSQGIQGFGNTIYF. In DNA form, the CDR3 reads TGTGCCAGCAGCCAAGGGATCCAGGGGTTTGGAAACACCATATATTTT.

This clone was seen once. The chain links TRBV19 to TRBJ1-5, with 7 nucleotides matching TRBD1. The V and J ends lost 5 bases and 7 bases, in that order; junction bases with no gene match: 11. The CDR3 has 15 residues. Germline CDR1 and CDR2: LNHDA and SQIVND (reference sequence). The CDR3 is CASSVIGTAGQPQHF. The CDR3 region has the DNA TGTGCCAGTAGTGTCATCGGGACAGCCGGACAGCCCCAGCATTTT.

This clone was found once. The V and J genes are TRBV30 and TRBJ1-4; 10 bases fit TRBD1. The junction had 10 bases not matched to a gene; V was cut back by 2 bases and J by 7 bases. The CDR3 is 16 residues long. The germline gives CDR1 GTSNPN, CDR2 SVGIG (reference sequence). CDR3 protein: CAWSRGRTGGPEKLFF. The CDR3 DNA is TGTGCCTGGAGTAGGGGACGGACAGGGGGGCCTGAAAAACTGTTTTTT.

The chain recombines TRBV25-1 with TRBJ1-2; D remains unclear. Germline assignment: CDR1 MGHDK and CDR2 SYGVNS. V was pared by 4 bases and J by 7 bases, with 7 bases between. CDR3 length: 11 amino acids. CDR3 sequence (DNA): TGTGCCAGCAGTGCTCAGATTGGCTACACCTTC. It codes for CASSAQIGYTF.

J is TRBJ1-1 and V is TRBV10-3, with 8 bases matching TRBD1. V shed 11 bases and J 3 bases; nucleotides not matched to a gene: 8. The CDR3 spans 13 residues. CDR1 ENHRY and CDR2 SYGVKD come from the germline V gene. The DNA for the CDR3 is TGTGCCGCTCAGGGGGCTCAGGACACTGAAGCTTTCTTT. Its protein product is CAAQGAQDTEAFF.

The rearrangement links TRBV6-5 to TRBJ2-2, with 8 bases lining up with TRBD1. This CDR3 is built from 15 residues. From germline, CDR1 is MNHEY and CDR2 SVGAGI. J was trimmed by 6 bases and V by 0 bases; bases with no gene match: 3. This chain's CDR3 is CASSYSTGDPGELFF. CDR3 in DNA: TGTGCCAGCAGTTACTCGACAGGGGACCCCGGGGAGCTGTTTTTT.

The V call is TRBV7-8, the J call TRBJ2-7; 9 bases fit TRBD2. Trimming cost V 7 bases and J 7 bases; bases outside gene matches: 14. CDR1 SGHVS and CDR2 FQNEAQ come from the germline V gene. The CDR3 has 15 amino acids. CDR3 region: CASTQNRGRAGEQYF. The CDR3 nucleotides are TGTGCCAGCACTCAGAATCGCGGGAGGGCCGGAGAGCAGTACTTC.

The V call is TRBV27, the J call TRBJ2-7; 11 nucleotides match TRBD2. The CDR3 is 19 amino acids. Germline loops: CDR1 MNHEY, CDR2 SMNVEV (reference sequence). V lost 2 bases to trimming and J lost 4 bases; unmatched junction nucleotides: 16. The CDR3 protein is CASSLGTSGRGGPVYEQYF. The CDR3 DNA follows: TGTGCCAGCAGTTTAGGTACTAGCGGGAGAGGGGGGCCTGTATACGAGCAGTACTTC.

The gene calls are TRBV6-6 and TRBJ1-5, with 10 bases lining up with TRBD1. The germline gives CDR1 MNHNY, CDR2 SVGAGI (reference sequence). Trimming cost V 5 bases and J 4 bases; bases outside gene matches: 5. CDR3 length equals 15 residues. CDR3 protein: CASSKDRGENQPQHF. The DNA of the CDR3 is TGTGCCAGCAGTAAGGACAGGGGGGAGAATCAGCCCCAGCATTTT.

J is TRBJ1-1 and V is TRBV19; 10 nucleotides align to TRBD1. The V gene end was trimmed by 10 bases and the J gene end by 6 bases; junction bases not matched to a gene: 17. The germline V gene encodes CDR1 LNHDA and CDR2 SQIVND (reference sequence). The CDR3 extends over 16 amino acids. The CDR3 protein is CATTIFPGQGTSEAFF. CDR3 bases: TGTGCCACCACCATATTTCCGGGACAGGGGACGTCTGAAGCTTTCTTT.